The clone carrying this T cell receptor (beta chain) was seen more than once but under ten times. Its specificity is unknown. The data stem from a study of T cells after yellow fever vaccination. Study results and limitations: Abundant clonotypes from the bulk population could contaminate FACS-sorted repertoires.

TCRdb re-called the 5' RACE reads with MiXCR, one entry per CDR3 protein. Among some 120,000 distinct CDR3 sequences listed, roughly 8.4% were seen once. Losses at the gene ends were 2 bases for V and 2 bases for J; bases not matched to a gene: 5. The CDR3 has 15 residues. Germline CDR1 reads MNHEY; CDR2 reads SMNVEV (reference sequence). The chain is built from TRBV27 and TRBJ2-7, with 8 bases fitting TRBD2. The specimen comprised CD8+ T cells sorted from PBMCs, sampled 45 days after the yellow fever booster vaccination. The TCR sequence derives from a man aged 25-40 years who received the YFV17D yellow fever vaccine. CDR3 DNA sequence: TGTGCCAGCAGTTTAGCGGCGGGAGGAGCCTACGAGCAGTACTTC. Its translation: CASSLAAGGAYEQYF.